The 3 T cell receptor beta chains presented below share a single source sample, sequenced in a study of T-cell reconstitution after alpha-beta-depleted transplantation in children. Their cognate antigens are unknown. Study observations and caveats: T cells produced anew were the main source of T-cell counts and diversity one year after transplant.

During its preparation, the TCRbeta library received unique molecular identifiers. In TCRdb, the PCR reads were re-called with MiXCR into one record per CDR3 protein. The sample lists approximately 300,000 distinct CDR3 sequences; less than 9.5% were seen once. The specimen was peripheral blood, collected 360 days after TCRalphabeta/CD19-depleted stem cell transplant. The origin of the receptors is a female patient between 2 and 15 years old who had a stem cell transplant for Fanconi anemia, so the T cells may come from the graft donor.

This rearrangement joins TRBV2 to TRBJ1-4; D perhaps matches TRBD1 (5 bases). V lost 4 bases, J lost 5 bases, and 11 bases lay in between. The CDR3 length is 14 residues. Germline values: CDR1 SNHLY, CDR2 FYNNEI. CDR3 sequence (DNA): TGTGCCAGCAGTGTACCGGGGGGGAATGAAAAACTGTTTTTT. Encoded protein: CASSVPGGNEKLFF.

The table lists this clonotype with many counts. The chain links TRBV5-5 to TRBJ2-7; a weak D match, TRBD1 (6 bases). Looked up from germline, CDR1 is SGHKS and CDR2 is YYEKEE (reference sequence). The CDR3 sequence is 11 residues long. V dropped 4 bases and J dropped 5 bases, with 7 bases sitting between them. The CDR3, as DNA: TGTGCCAGCAGCACAGGGCACGAGCAGTACTTC. Its translation is CASSTGHEQYF. The complete variable domain, with remaining parts taken from reference TRBV5-5 and TRBJ2-7, reads DAGVTQSPTHLIKTRGQQVTLRCSPISGHKSVSWYQQVLGQGPQFIFQYYEKEERGRGNFPDRFSARQFPNYSSELNVNALLLGDSALYLCASSTGHEQYFGPGTRLTVT.

This clonotype was counted many times. V gene TRBV10-3 combines with J gene TRBJ2-3; D not resolved. Trimming took off 2 bases at V and 4 bases at J, with 10 bases between the two ends. Germline CDR1 ENHRY, CDR2 SYGVKD. The CDR3 spans 14 residues. The CDR3 nucleotides read TGTGCCATCAGTGAGCCTAAAGGGCCAGATACGCAGTATTTT. The encoded protein is CAISEPKGPDTQYF.